This is a list of T cell receptor beta chains from one sample in a study of shared T cell receptors in the human thymus. The method was immunoSEQ multiplex PCR; TCRdb's version includes in-frame clones alone and lacks a portion of them. The sample carries approximately 580,000 clones, 75% to 80% recorded once. The sample was also reused in another study, on human thymus T cells.

Source material: thymocytes. The source is a boy in the first two years of life with a congenital heart defect. The CDR3 runs from the conserved cysteine through the conserved F or W. A D gene is named only where the DNA matches it firmly. Clone size appears in some rows only: once, few, many, or a class for an expanded clone.

J: TRBJ2-1; D: TRBD1; V: TRBV7-6; size: .; CDR3: CASSPSRRTGVARTQFF; DNA: TGTGCCAGCAGCCCTAGCCGCCGGACAGGGGTAGCGAGGACGCAGTTCTTC
J: TRBJ2-1; D: TRBD2; V: TRBV11-2; size: .; CDR3: CASFGGRSYNEQFF; DNA: TGTGCCTCTTTTGGCGGGAGATCCTACAATGAGCAGTTCTTC
J: TRBJ2-2; D: TRBD2; V: TRBV5-6; size: .; CDR3: CASRRAGVRTGELFF; DNA: TGTGCCAGCAGACGAGCGGGAGTGAGAACCGGGGAGCTGTTTTTT
J: TRBJ2-5; D: .; V: TRBV6-4; size: .; CDR3: CASTFNQGPETQYF; DNA: TGTGCCAGCACCTTTAACCAGGGGCCGGAGACCCAGTACTTC
J: TRBJ2-2; D: TRBD2; V: TRBV7-7; size: .; CDR3: CASSSRQLAGNTGELFF; DNA: TGTGCTAGCAGCTCACGTCAACTAGCGGGGAACACCGGGGAGCTGTTTTTT
J: TRBJ2-3; D: TRBD2; V: TRBV5-1; size: .; CDR3: CASSLAERECADTQYF; DNA: TGCGCCAGCAGCTTGGCCGAGCGGGAGTGCGCAGATACGCAGTATTTT
J: TRBJ2-7; D: TRBD2; V: TRBV23-1; size: .; CDR3: CASRKWAGEASYEQYF; DNA: TGCGCCAGCCGCAAATGGGCGGGAGAGGCGTCCTACGAGCAGTACTTC
J: TRBJ2-1; D: TRBD2; V: TRBV10-2; size: .; CDR3: CASSAGTSGFNEQFF; DNA: TGCGCCAGCAGTGCGGGAACTAGCGGGTTCAATGAGCAGTTCTTC
J: TRBJ2-3; D: TRBD2; V: TRBV14; size: .; CDR3: CASSHRAGVIADTQYF; DNA: TGTGCCAGCAGCCATCGAGCGGGAGTTATAGCAGATACGCAGTATTTT
J: TRBJ1-2; D: TRBD1; V: TRBV27; size: .; CDR3: CASSKTLPGTGEYGYTF; DNA: TGTGCCAGCAGTAAGACTCTACCCGGGACAGGGGAATATGGCTACACCTTC
J: TRBJ2-7; D: TRBD1; V: TRBV7-8; size: .; CDR3: CASSLPTGGDSPHEQYF; DNA: TGTGCCAGCAGCTTACCGACAGGGGGTGACTCCCCTCACGAGCAGTACTTC
J: TRBJ2-2; D: .; V: TRBV4-1; size: once; CDR3: CASSQEGRRYTGELFF; DNA: TGCGCCAGCAGCCAAGAGGGGAGGAGGTACACCGGGGAGCTGTTTTTT
J: TRBJ2-4; D: TRBD2; V: TRBV30; size: .; CDR3: CAWRGLAGLTGNIQYF; DNA: TGTGCCTGGAGGGGACTAGCGGGTCTTACGGGAAACATTCAGTACTTC
J: TRBJ2-3; D: TRBD2; V: TRBV4-3; size: .; CDR3: CASSHPGLASTDTQYF; DNA: TGCGCCAGCAGCCACCCCGGACTAGCTTCCACAGATACGCAGTATTTT
J: TRBJ2-1; D: TRBD2; V: TRBV5-8; size: .; CDR3: CASSLEGTSGFGSYNEQFF; DNA: TGTGCCAGCAGCTTGGAGGGGACTAGCGGTTTCGGCTCCTACAATGAGCAGTTCTTC
J: TRBJ1-2; D: TRBD1; V: TRBV27; size: once; CDR3: CASKSGTGAPSYGYTF; DNA: TGTGCCAGCAAGTCCGGGACAGGGGCTCCTAGCTATGGCTACACCTTC
J: TRBJ2-1; D: .; V: TRBV4-1; size: .; CDR3: CASSQEVGHPYNEQFF; DNA: TGCGCCAGCAGCCAAGAAGTCGGTCATCCCTACAATGAGCAGTTCTTC
J: TRBJ2-3; D: .; V: TRBV4-3; size: .; CDR3: CASSPRLSGSDTQYF; DNA: TGCGCCAGCAGCCCAAGACTAAGCGGGTCGGATACGCAGTATTTT
J: TRBJ1-4; D: TRBD1; V: TRBV5-8; size: few; CDR3: CASSSTGGNEKLFF; DNA: TGTGCCAGCAGCTCAACAGGGGGCAATGAAAAACTGTTTTTT
J: TRBJ1-2; D: .; V: TRBV2; size: .; CDR3: CASSEAPRAVDGYTF; DNA: TGTGCCAGCAGTGAAGCGCCGCGGGCTGTGGATGGCTACACCTTC
J: TRBJ2-1; D: .; V: TRBV5-1; size: .; CDR3: CASSHAAERPFF; DNA: TGCGCCAGCAGCCACGCTGCAGAGCGTCCGTTCTTC
J: TRBJ2-7; D: TRBD1; V: TRBV27; size: .; CDR3: CASSLSSGTGFYEQYF; DNA: TGTGCCAGCAGTTTGTCCTCCGGGACAGGCTTCTACGAGCAGTACTTC
J: TRBJ2-6; D: .; V: TRBV7-9; size: .; CDR3: CASSQTSRDLDSGANVLTF; DNA: TGTGCCAGCAGCCAAACCTCCAGGGATTTGGACTCTGGGGCCAACGTCCTGACTTTC
J: TRBJ1-1; D: .; V: TRBV12-5; size: .; CDR3: CASGSQGSDTEAFF; DNA: TGTGCTAGTGGTTCGCAGGGATCGGACACTGAAGCTTTCTTT
J: TRBJ2-2; D: .; V: TRBV4-2; size: .; CDR3: CASSQVRSTGELFF; DNA: TGTGCCAGCAGCCAAGTTCGGAGCACCGGGGAGCTGTTTTTT
J: TRBJ2-1; D: TRBD2; V: TRBV7-2; size: few; CDR3: CASSPPTERGESSYNEQFF; DNA: TGTGCCAGCAGTCCACCTACGGAGCGGGGGGAAAGCTCCTACAATGAGCAGTTCTTC
J: TRBJ2-7; D: TRBD2; V: TRBV30; size: .; CDR3: CAWSPRTSSSYEQYF; DNA: TGTGCCTGGAGTCCCCGGACTAGCTCCTCCTACGAGCAGTACTTC
J: TRBJ2-5; D: .; V: TRBV27; size: .; CDR3: CASSYQGETQYF; DNA: TGTGCCAGCAGTTATCAGGGTGAGACCCAGTACTTC
J: TRBJ2-7; D: TRBD2; V: TRBV4-3; size: .; CDR3: CASSQDLQRENYEQYF; DNA: TGCGCCAGCAGCCAAGATCTCCAGCGGGAGAATTACGAGCAGTACTTC
J: TRBJ1-1; D: .; V: TRBV12-5; size: .; CDR3: CASGLPGHRPVNTEAFF; DNA: TGTGCTAGTGGTTTACCGGGACACCGCCCGGTGAACACTGAAGCTTTCTTT
J: TRBJ2-3; D: .; V: TRBV11-3; size: .; CDR3: CASSLEWSTESTDTQYF; DNA: TGTGCCAGCAGCTTAGAGTGGTCGACAGAAAGCACAGATACGCAGTATTTT
J: TRBJ2-7; D: TRBD2; V: TRBV6-5; size: .; CDR3: CASSNLAGDSYEQYF; DNA: TGTGCCAGCAGCAATCTAGCGGGGGATTCCTACGAGCAGTACTTC
J: TRBJ2-3; D: TRBD2; V: TRBV11-3; size: few; CDR3: CASSRTSGRTSTDTQYF; DNA: TGTGCCAGCAGCCGGACTAGCGGGAGGACCTCCACAGATACGCAGTATTTT
J: TRBJ1-5; D: .; V: TRBV5-1; size: .; CDR3: CASSLDRAYHNQPQHF; DNA: TGCGCCAGCAGCTTGGACAGGGCATATCACAATCAGCCCCAGCATTTT
J: TRBJ1-2; D: TRBD1; V: TRBV7-9; size: .; CDR3: CASSRPGQGWDYTF; DNA: TGTGCCAGCAGCCGACCGGGACAGGGGTGGGACTACACCTTC
J: TRBJ2-1; D: TRBD1; V: TRBV5-1; size: .; CDR3: CASSQGQGIHEQFF; DNA: TGCGCCAGCAGCCAAGGACAGGGTATCCATGAGCAGTTCTTC
J: TRBJ1-2; D: .; V: TRBV7-8; size: .; CDR3: CASSLATPGVNYGYTF; DNA: TGTGCCAGCAGCTTAGCGACCCCAGGGGTCAACTATGGCTACACCTTC
J: TRBJ2-5; D: TRBD2; V: TRBV25-1; size: .; CDR3: CASSEPGGRAETQYF; DNA: TGTGCCAGCAGTGAACCGGGCGGGAGGGCAGAGACCCAGTACTTC
J: TRBJ2-7; D: .; V: TRBV30; size: .; CDR3: CAWSTTWDTKFTYEQYF; DNA: TGTGCCTGGAGTACTACGTGGGACACCAAATTTACCTACGAGCAGTACTTC
J: TRBJ2-1; D: TRBD2; V: TRBV15; size: .; CDR3: CATSRGLAGSGSYNEQFF; DNA: TGTGCCACCAGCAGGGGACTAGCGGGATCCGGCTCCTACAATGAGCAGTTCTTC
J: TRBJ2-7; D: TRBD1; V: TRBV7-9; size: .; CDR3: CASSRDRILYEQYF; DNA: TGTGCCAGCAGCCGGGACAGGATCTTATACGAGCAGTACTTC
J: TRBJ2-7; D: TRBD2; V: TRBV28; size: .; CDR3: CASGTSGYEQYF; DNA: TGTGCGTCCGGGACTAGCGGATACGAGCAGTACTTC
J: TRBJ2-2; D: TRBD2; V: TRBV5-6; size: .; CDR3: CASSPRLAGGGTGELFF; DNA: TGTGCCAGCAGTCCAAGACTAGCGGGAGGGGGCACCGGGGAGCTGTTTTTT
J: TRBJ1-5; D: .; V: TRBV5-6; size: .; CDR3: CASSLFQGPTSNQPQHF; DNA: TGTGCCAGCAGCTTGTTTCAGGGGCCAACGAGCAATCAGCCCCAGCATTTT
J: TRBJ2-4; D: .; V: TRBV4-3; size: .; CDR3: CASSPQSYPPTTSVKYF; DNA: TGCGCCAGCAGCCCCCAGTCCTACCCTCCTACTACCTCGGTTAAGTACTTC
J: TRBJ2-6; D: TRBD1; V: TRBV4-3; size: once; CDR3: CASSPEKGTGISSGANVLTF; DNA: TGCGCCAGCAGCCCAGAGAAAGGGACAGGGATTTCCTCTGGGGCCAACGTCCTGACTTTC
J: TRBJ2-3; D: TRBD2; V: TRBV4-2; size: .; CDR3: CASSHTSGRNTDTQYF; DNA: TGTGCCAGCAGCCACACTAGCGGGAGAAACACAGATACGCAGTATTTT
J: TRBJ2-1; D: TRBD2; V: TRBV7-2; size: .; CDR3: CASSLALAGEQFF; DNA: TGTGCCAGCAGCTTAGCCCTAGCGGGTGAGCAGTTCTTC
J: TRBJ1-2; D: .; V: TRBV11-2; size: .; CDR3: CASSLDRVRGYTF; DNA: TGTGCCAGCAGCTTAGACAGGGTTCGAGGCTACACCTTC
J: TRBJ2-1; D: .; V: TRBV27; size: few; CDR3: CASSLLGGAYNEQFF; DNA: TGTGCCAGCAGTTTATTAGGAGGGGCCTACAATGAGCAGTTCTTC